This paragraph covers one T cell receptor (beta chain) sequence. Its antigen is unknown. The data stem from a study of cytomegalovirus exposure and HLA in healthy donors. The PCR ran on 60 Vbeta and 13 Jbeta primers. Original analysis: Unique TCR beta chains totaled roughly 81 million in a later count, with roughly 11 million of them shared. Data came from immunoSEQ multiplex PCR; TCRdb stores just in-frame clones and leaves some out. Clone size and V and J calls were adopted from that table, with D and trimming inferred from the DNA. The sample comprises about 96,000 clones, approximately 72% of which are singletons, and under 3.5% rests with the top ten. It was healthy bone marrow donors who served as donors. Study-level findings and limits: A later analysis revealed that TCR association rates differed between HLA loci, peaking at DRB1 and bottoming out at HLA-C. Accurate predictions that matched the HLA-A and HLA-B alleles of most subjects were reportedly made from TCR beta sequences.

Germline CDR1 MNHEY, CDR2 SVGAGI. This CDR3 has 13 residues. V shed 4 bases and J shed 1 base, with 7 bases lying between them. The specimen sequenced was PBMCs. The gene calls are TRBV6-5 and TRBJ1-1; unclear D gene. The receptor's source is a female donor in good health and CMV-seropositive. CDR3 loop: CASSLSTNTEAFF. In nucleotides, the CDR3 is TGTGCCAGCAGTTTGAGTACGAACACTGAAGCTTTCTTT.